Listed below are T cell receptor beta chains from one sample, sequenced in a study of blood T cell repertoires in COVID-19. The repertoire was sequenced with immunoSEQ multiplex PCR; TCRdb's copy has only in-frame clones and lacks some. The sample records roughly 260,000 clones, approximately 86% being singletons. The sequencing sample was made of PBMCs or T cells enriched from blood (not recorded which). Receptors were obtained from a woman aged 18-29 years who had recovered from COVID-19. Both conserved end residues are part of each CDR3. The order of the fields is J gene, CDR3 length, D gene, V gene, clone size, CDR3 DNA, CDR3 protein. D genes are given only for firm matches. For some rows the clone size is stated as once, few or many, or as a class when expanded; others skip it.

>TRBJ1-1|12|-|TRBV10-2|few
TGCGCCAGCAGTGAACAGAACACTGAAGCTTTCTTT
CASSEQNTEAFF
>TRBJ2-5|16|TRBD1|TRBV5-4|-
TGTGCCAGCAGCTCATGGACAGGGGGACTCCAAGAGACCCAGTACTTC
CASSSWTGGLQETQYF
>TRBJ2-1|18|TRBD2|TRBV28|-
TGTGCCAGCAGTTTCGGTCTAGCGGGAGCCCATTCCTACAATGAGCAGTTCTTC
CASSFGLAGAHSYNEQFF
>TRBJ1-2|16|TRBD1|TRBV19|-
TGTGCCAGTAGTATGAAGGGGACAGGCCGGGGTTATGGCTACACCTTC
CASSMKGTGRGYGYTF
>TRBJ1-4|14|TRBD1|TRBV18|-
TGTGCCAGCTCACCGAGGACAGGGAAAGAAAAACTGTTTTTT
CASSPRTGKEKLFF
>TRBJ2-2|17|TRBD2|TRBV27|-
TGTGCCAGCAGTTCGACCCCGGGGGGGGTCAGTACCGGGGAGCTGTTTTTT
CASSSTPGGVSTGELFF
>TRBJ1-1|14|-|TRBV19|-
TGTGCCAGTACCCTGGGGGGGACCCTCACTGAAGCTTTCTTT
CASTLGGTLTEAFF
>TRBJ2-7|15|TRBD1|TRBV5-6|-
TGTGCCAGCAGCTTTGATGAGACAGGGGGCTACGAGCAGTACTTC
CASSFDETGGYEQYF
>TRBJ1-1|14|-|TRBV5-1|-
TGCGCCAGCAGGCCTCGACAGGCCAACACTGAAGCTTTCTTT
CASRPRQANTEAFF
>TRBJ2-3|15|TRBD2|TRBV29-1|once
TGCAGCGTTGAAGATGCGACTAGCGGCACAGATACGCAGTATTTT
CSVEDATSGTDTQYF
>TRBJ2-3|11|-|TRBV20-1|-
TGCAGTGCCACTAGGACAGATACGCAGTATTTT
CSATRTDTQYF
>TRBJ1-4|16|TRBD1|TRBV7-2|few
TGTGCCAGCAGCTTAGTAGGGACAGTCCCTAATGAAAAACTGTTTTTT
CASSLVGTVPNEKLFF
>TRBJ2-5|14|TRBD1|TRBV7-2|-
TGTGCCAGCAGGAATCGACAGGGTGCGGAGACCCAGTACTTC
CASRNRQGAETQYF
>TRBJ1-1|14|-|TRBV5-6|-
TGTGCCAGCAGCTTGAGCACAGGGTGGACTGAAGCTTTCTTT
CASSLSTGWTEAFF
>TRBJ2-1|12|TRBD2|TRBV28|once
TGTGCCAGCACCCAGCCGGGACTAGCGGGGTTCTTC
CASTQPGLAGFF
>TRBJ1-5|14|TRBD1|TRBV24-1|few
TGTGCCACCTCCGGGACAGGGGAAAACCAGCCCCAGCATTTT
CATSGTGENQPQHF
>TRBJ2-1|12|TRBD2|TRBV5-8|-
TGTGCCAGCAGCTTGAGGCGGGGGATGCAGTTCTTC
CASSLRRGMQFF
>TRBJ2-1|15|TRBD2|TRBV5-4|-
TGTGCCAGCAGCTCCTGGACTAGCGGGAGCGGTGAGCAGTTCTTC
CASSSWTSGSGEQFF
>TRBJ1-5|13|TRBD1|TRBV10-3|-
TGTGCCATCAGGGGACAGGGCAATCAGCCCCAGCATTTT
CAIRGQGNQPQHF
>TRBJ2-2|13|TRBD2|TRBV4-2|-
TGTGCCAGCCAAGCGGGAGTCGCCGGGGAGCTGTTTTTT
CASQAGVAGELFF
>TRBJ1-1|10|-|TRBV6-5|-
TGTGCCAGCACCAGCGGGGGGGCTTTCTTT
CASTSGGAFF
>TRBJ2-3|17|TRBD2|TRBV11-3|-
TGTGCCAGCAGCTTAACGACTAGCGGGATATACACAGATACGCAGTATTTT
CASSLTTSGIYTDTQYF
>TRBJ1-2|17|TRBD1|TRBV9|-
TGTGCCAGCAGCGTAGCAACCGGGACAGCTTCTAACTATGGCTACACCTTC
CASSVATGTASNYGYTF
>TRBJ2-5|14|TRBD2|TRBV28|-
TGTGCCAGCAGTCCGGGACTAGTTACTGAGACCCAGTACTTC
CASSPGLVTETQYF
>TRBJ1-2|13|-|TRBV5-6|-
TGTGCCAGCAGCTTTCCAGTGAACTATGGCTACACCTTC
CASSFPVNYGYTF
>TRBJ2-7|13|-|TRBV6-6|-
TGTGCCAGCAGTTACGGGACACGCTACGAGCAGTACTTC
CASSYGTRYEQYF
>TRBJ2-7|17|TRBD1|TRBV2|once
TGTGCCAGCAACCAACCGGGCAGGGGGCGGCCCAACTACGAGCAGTACTTC
CASNQPGRGRPNYEQYF
>TRBJ1-2|15|TRBD1|TRBV4-3|-
TGCGCCAGCAGCCAGGGACAGGGACCCGGGTATGGCTACACCTTC
CASSQGQGPGYGYTF
>TRBJ2-3|15|TRBD2|TRBV29-1|-
TGCAGCGGGGGAGTAGCGGGAGCGGCCACAGATACGCAGTATTTT
CSGGVAGAATDTQYF
>TRBJ2-7|13|-|TRBV11-3|-
TGTGCCAGCAGCTCGACTAGATCCTACGAGCAGTACTTC
CASSSTRSYEQYF
>TRBJ2-7|14|-|TRBV3-1/TRBV3-2|-
TGTGCCAGCAGCCAAGCCCTTAGGGGAGGAGAGCAGTACTTC
CASSQALRGGEQYF
>TRBJ2-5|13|-|TRBV2|-
TGTGCCAGCAGTGTGGAGCTACAAGAGACCCAGTACTTC
CASSVELQETQYF
>TRBJ1-6|15|TRBD1|TRBV7-8|-
TGTGCCAGCAGCTCATACAGGGGACCGGATTCACCCCTCCACTTT
CASSSYRGPDSPLHF
>TRBJ1-5|13|-|TRBV5-4|-
TGTGCCAGCAGCTATAATCCTGATCAGCCCCAGCATTTT
CASSYNPDQPQHF
>TRBJ1-6|19|-|TRBV18|-
TGTGCCAGCTCACCATCCTCCCGAGAGCGGGCAGTTGATAATTCACCCCTCCACTTT
CASSPSSRERAVDNSPLHF
>TRBJ2-7|16|TRBD2|TRBV11-3|-
TGTGCCAGCAGCCCCCAGAGGGTCGGGGGGAACTACGAGCAGTACTTC
CASSPQRVGGNYEQYF
>TRBJ1-1|17|-|TRBV3-1/TRBV3-2|-
TGTGCCAGCAGCCAAGGGCTTGGTTCTTTCATGAACACTGAAGCTTTCTTT
CASSQGLGSFMNTEAFF
>TRBJ1-2|15|TRBD1|TRBV7-8|-
TGTGCCAGCAGCTTATTGACAGGGGCCAACTATGGCTACACCTTC
CASSLLTGANYGYTF
>TRBJ1-1|15|-|TRBV28|once
TGTGCCAGCAGTTTAGCCAGGGTTTGGGGCACTGAAGCTTTCTTT
CASSLARVWGTEAFF
>TRBJ2-1|18|TRBD2|TRBV9|-
TGTGCCAGCAGCGCAGAGGTCCACGGTAGCGGGTACTACAATGAGCAGTTCTTC
CASSAEVHGSGYYNEQFF
>TRBJ2-5|16|TRBD1|TRBV5-1|-
TGCGCCAGCAGCTTGGTTTCAGGGGGAAGGCTGGAGACCCAGTACTTC
CASSLVSGGRLETQYF
>TRBJ2-3|15|-|TRBV7-9|-
TGTGCCAGCAGCTCCTGGACTGAAAGCACAGATACGCAGTATTTT
CASSSWTESTDTQYF
>TRBJ1-5|17|-|TRBV7-2|-
TGTGCCAGCAGCTCGGTCTCGACACCCAGTCGCAATCAGCCCCAGCATTTT
CASSSVSTPSRNQPQHF
>TRBJ1-5|16|TRBD1|TRBV19|few
TGTGCCAGTAGTAGCGGGACAGCGAATACCTATCAGCCCCAGCATTTT
CASSSGTANTYQPQHF
>TRBJ2-2|16|-|TRBV5-1|-
TGCGCCAGCAGCTTGGTAGCGGCCACGAACACCGGGGAGCTGTTTTTT
CASSLVAATNTGELFF
>TRBJ2-5|11|-|TRBV11-2|-
TGTGCCAGCAGCTCTCAAGAGACCCAGTACTTC
CASSSQETQYF